The 15 T cell receptor beta chains listed next were all sequenced from one sample in a study of T-cell reconstitution after alpha-beta-depleted transplantation in children. This sample's TCRbeta library carried unique molecular identifier barcodes. From the PCR reads, TCRdb called clonotypes with MiXCR, one entry per CDR3 protein. The table has 350,000 to 450,000 distinct CDR3 sequences, just over 20% seen once. The source was PBMCs from the stem cell graft donor, collected from the stem cell graft. Source of these receptors: a human donor who donated a stem cell graft to a child with acute myeloid leukemia.

The sample holds many counts of this clonotype. The chain uses TRBV29-1 and TRBJ1-1; D may be TRBD1 (6 bases). V lost 7 bases and J 0 bases, leaving 9 bases between the germline ends. The CDR3 has 12 residues. Germline-derived CDR1 and CDR2 are SQVTM and ANQGSEA. CDR3 residues: CSGGGLNTEAFF. CDR3 DNA sequence: TGCAGCGGCGGGGGGCTGAACACTGAAGCTTTCTTT.

This clonotype was seen a few times. The chain carries TRBV20-1 and TRBJ1-5; D perhaps matches TRBD1 (5 bases). CDR3 size: 16 residues. Germline CDR1 and CDR2: DFQATT and SNEGSKA (reference sequence). V dropped 2 bases and J dropped 0 bases, with 14 bases sitting between them. CDR3 region: CSARPRGSYSNQPQHF. DNA for the CDR3: TGCAGTGCTAGACCCCGGGGCAGTTATAGCAATCAGCCCCAGCATTTT.

The gene calls are TRBV10-3 and TRBJ2-7; 7 nucleotides align to TRBD1. Germline lookup yields CDR1 ENHRY and CDR2 SYGVKD. Trimming removed 7 bases from V and 3 bases from J; junction bases left unmatched: 9. There are 14 residues in the CDR3. The CDR3 here is CAIKRAGGNYEQYF. CDR3 bases: TGTGCCATCAAACGGGCAGGGGGAAACTACGAGCAGTACTTC.

This clonotype has a count of ten or more. A junction boundary mismatches the germline segment, possibly from a read error. The V call is TRBV7-2, the J call TRBJ2-1; TRBD2 is a possible D gene (5 bases). The CDR3 is made up of 15 amino acids. From germline, CDR1 is SGHTA and CDR2 FQGNSA. The CDR3 sequence is CASSLGSSSYNEQFF. CDR3 nucleotide sequence: TGTGCCAGCAGTTTAGGGAGTAGCTCCTACAATGAGCAGTTCTTC.

CDR3 loop: CATRKSGDPYEQYF. For the CDR3, the DNA is TGTGCCACCAGAAAGAGCGGGGATCCCTACGAGCAGTACTTC. J is TRBJ2-7 and V is TRBV15; 7 nucleotides line up with TRBD2. CDR1 and CDR2 (germline): LNHNV, YYDKDF (reference sequence). The junction had 7 bases not matched to a gene; V was cut back by 6 bases and J by 2 bases. The CDR3 has 14 residues.

This clonotype was picked up a small number of times. The genes are TRBV4-2 and TRBJ1-1, with D possibly being TRBD1 (5 bases). CDR1 and CDR2 (germline): LGHNA, YNFKEQ. This CDR3 is built from 14 residues. Trimming took 0 bases from V and 5 from J, leaving 10 bases between them. CDR3 protein: CASSQDYEGTEAFF. For the CDR3, the DNA is TGTGCCAGCAGCCAAGATTATGAGGGGACTGAAGCTTTCTTT.

This clonotype was recorded many times. The chain employs TRBV20-1 and TRBJ2-1, with 7 bases aligning to TRBD2. The length of the CDR3 is 16 residues. The ends lost 0 bases at V and 7 bases at J; junction bases unmatched: 12. Germline V CDR1 and CDR2: DFQATT, SNEGSKA (reference sequence). This CDR3 is CSARDPSSREVNEQFF. In DNA form, the CDR3 reads TGCAGTGCTAGAGATCCTTCGTCTCGGGAGGTGAATGAGCAGTTCTTC.

This clonotype has more than one count but fewer than ten. This CDR3 reads CASSPLSGNNEQFF. The CDR3 DNA reads TGTGCCAGCAGCCCCCTTAGCGGAAACAATGAGCAGTTCTTC. This chain connects TRBV7-2 to TRBJ2-1; TRBD2 might be the D (6 bases). The CDR3 spans 14 residues. V lost 5 bases, J lost 5 bases, and 13 bases lay in between. From germline, CDR1 is SGHTA and CDR2 FQGNSA.

The J gene is TRBJ2-7, the V gene TRBV5-1; the match to TRBD2 covers 8 bases. After removal of 2 bases from V and 3 bases from J, the junction contained 4 bases not matched to a gene. Germline CDR1 is SGHRS and CDR2 is YFSETQ. The CDR3 spans 14 residues. Here the CDR3 DNA reads TGCGCCAGCAGCTTTGAACTAGCGGACTACGAGCAGTACTTC. Amino acid sequence: CASSFELADYEQYF.

This clonotype was seen a few times. The chain has TRBV10-3 and TRBJ2-3; 10 nucleotides line up with TRBD1. This CDR3 has 14 amino acids. In germline, CDR1 is ENHRY, CDR2 SYGVKD. V gave up 7 bases and J gave up 4 bases; unmatched junction bases: 5. The CDR3 DNA reads TGTGCCATCACTGGGACAGGGGATTCAGATACGCAGTATTTT. Its protein product is CAITGTGDSDTQYF.

There are a few counts of this clonotype. The J gene is TRBJ2-7, the V gene TRBV27, with TRBD2 matching 7 bases. Germline trimming cut 6 bases from V and 5 bases from J; bases unmatched to any gene: 13. Germline assignment: CDR1 MNHEY and CDR2 SMNVEV (reference sequence). This CDR3 comprises 15 residues. The CDR3 DNA reads as TGTGCCAGCAGCCCAGGGACTACCTTATATAACGAGCAGTACTTC. This codes for CASSPGTTLYNEQYF.

In this sample, this clonotype turned up many times. This sequence joins TRBV4-3 and TRBJ2-3; D is uncertain. Germline loops: CDR1 LGHNA, CDR2 YSLEER. Between the trimmed V and J ends, which lost 0 bases and 5 bases, there was a span of 9 bases. This CDR3 spans 14 amino acids. The CDR3 loop is CASSQDVALDTQYF. CDR3 DNA sequence: TGCGCCAGCAGCCAAGATGTCGCGTTAGATACGCAGTATTTT.

The chain recombines TRBV6-1 with TRBJ2-3; D may be TRBD2 (5 bases). This CDR3 spans 13 amino acids. The V gene's germline CDR1 is MNHNS and CDR2 SASEGT. The V gene lost 1 base and the J gene lost 4 bases, with 6 bases spanning the gap. The CDR3 DNA sequence: TGTGCCAGCAGTGAAGAGAGGGCAGATACGCAGTATTTT. Its protein is CASSEERADTQYF.

This clonotype occurred many times. The chain is built from TRBV6-2 or TRBV6-3 and TRBJ2-1, with TRBD1 matching over 9 bases. Germline V CDR1 and CDR2: MNHEY, SVGEGT. The CDR3 runs to 14 residues. With 8 bases clipped from V and 1 base from J, the junction kept 3 bases outside the gene matches. The CDR3 spells CASEDRGSYNEQFF. Here the CDR3 DNA reads TGTGCCAGCGAGGACAGGGGATCCTACAATGAGCAGTTCTTC.

The chain couples TRBV3-1 to TRBJ2-3; 13 nucleotides match TRBD2. This CDR3 has 17 amino acids. The V and J ends lost 5 bases and 5 bases, in that order; junction bases with no gene match: 10. Germline CDR1 LGHDT, CDR2 YNNKEL (reference sequence). CDR3 protein: CASSSRTSGSMRDTQYF. In nucleotides, the CDR3 is TGTGCCAGCAGCTCGCGGACTAGCGGGAGCATGAGAGATACGCAGTATTTT.